This entry is about one T cell receptor (beta chain). This CDR3 comprises 15 residues. The germline V gene has CDR1 MNHEY and CDR2 SVGAGI. Trimming pared 6 bases from V and 7 bases from J, leaving 22 bases between. This record comes from a study of human T cells and chemical hapten exposure. A single record per CDR3 protein comes from TCRdb applying MiXCR to the RACE reads. The sample has around 300,000 distinct CDR3 sequences; approximately 5% are singletons. Sample time point: pre-sensitization, week 0. As for treatment: therapeutic diphenylcyclopropenone sensitization with weekly scalp DPC. The gene calls are TRBV6-5 and TRBJ2-7; the D gene could be TRBD1 or TRBD2 (6 bases each). Sequenced here: whole blood, sampled in connection with sensitization to the hapten diphenylcyclopropenone (DPC). This TCR came from a woman aged 18-29 years with alopecia areata. Some clones in this sample may be carry-over from other donors' samples. The DNA for the CDR3 is TGTGCCAGCAGCTATGAAGGGGGGTTGTCGGGGGAGCAGTACTTC. It specifies CASSYEGGLSGEQYF.